This is a list of T cell receptor beta chains from one sample in a study of blood T cell repertoires in COVID-19. The table came from immunoSEQ multiplex PCR; TCRdb's copy has only in-frame clones and leaves some out. The sample lists roughly 160,000 clones, 80% to 90% occurring once. What was sequenced was peripheral blood. All receptors come from a woman in her 50s with COVID-19, enrolled during active disease. The CDR3 runs from the conserved cysteine through the conserved F or W. The order of the fields is V gene, clone size, J gene, D gene, CDR3 DNA, CDR3 protein. D genes are given only for firm matches. Where a row states a size, it is once, few, many or the class of an expanded clone; other rows omit it.

v_call: TRBV6-5
clone_size: NA
j_call: TRBJ2-5
d_call: TRBD1
cdr3_nt: TGTGCCAGCAGTTGGGACAGGGTATCAGGGGAGACCCAGTACTTC
cdr3_aa: CASSWDRVSGETQYF

v_call: TRBV7-2
clone_size: NA
j_call: TRBJ1-2
d_call: NA
cdr3_nt: TGTGCCAGCAGCTTAGGACAAACATATGGCTACACCTTC
cdr3_aa: CASSLGQTYGYTF

v_call: TRBV15
clone_size: NA
j_call: TRBJ1-2
d_call: NA
cdr3_nt: TGTGCCACCAGCAGAGATCCTATTTTTCCAGGGACTAGCTATGGCTACACCTTC
cdr3_aa: CATSRDPIFPGTSYGYTF

v_call: TRBV10-3
clone_size: NA
j_call: TRBJ1-2
d_call: TRBD1
cdr3_nt: TGTGCCATCAACGGAGTCGGGACAGACTATGGCTACACCTTC
cdr3_aa: CAINGVGTDYGYTF

v_call: TRBV14
clone_size: once
j_call: TRBJ1-2
d_call: TRBD1
cdr3_nt: TGTGCCAGCAGCCCGGGACAGAACTATGGCTACACCTTC
cdr3_aa: CASSPGQNYGYTF

v_call: TRBV11-2
clone_size: NA
j_call: TRBJ1-1
d_call: TRBD1
cdr3_nt: TGTGCCAGCAGTTCCCCCCGGGACAGGGGCGCTGAAGCTTTCTTT
cdr3_aa: CASSSPRDRGAEAFF

v_call: TRBV9
clone_size: NA
j_call: TRBJ2-1
d_call: NA
cdr3_nt: TGTGCCAGCAGCCCCCCAATGTCTGGGGCCAATGAGCAGTTCTTC
cdr3_aa: CASSPPMSGANEQFF

v_call: TRBV5-1
clone_size: NA
j_call: TRBJ2-3
d_call: NA
cdr3_nt: TGCGCCAGCAGCTTGGCGAGGGGCGGGGAAGGCACAGATACGCAGTATTTT
cdr3_aa: CASSLARGGEGTDTQYF

v_call: TRBV12-3/TRBV12-4
clone_size: NA
j_call: TRBJ1-1
d_call: NA
cdr3_nt: TGTGCCAGCAGTTTCCGAGGGAAAGCTTTCTTT
cdr3_aa: CASSFRGKAFF

v_call: TRBV25-1
clone_size: NA
j_call: TRBJ2-2
d_call: TRBD1
cdr3_nt: TGTGCCAGCAGAGGGACAGCGAACACCGGGGAGCTGTTTTTT
cdr3_aa: CASRGTANTGELFF

v_call: TRBV7-3
clone_size: few
j_call: TRBJ2-3
d_call: NA
cdr3_nt: TGTGCCAGCAGCTTAAGCGCAGATACGCAGTATTTT
cdr3_aa: CASSLSADTQYF

v_call: TRBV14
clone_size: NA
j_call: TRBJ1-1
d_call: NA
cdr3_nt: TGTGCCAGCAGCACCCAGGAGGACACTGAAGCTTTCTTT
cdr3_aa: CASSTQEDTEAFF

v_call: TRBV9
clone_size: NA
j_call: TRBJ2-5
d_call: TRBD1
cdr3_nt: TGTGCCAGCAGCGTAGGGTCCGGTGGGACAGGGGGCAGCGAGACCCAGTACTTC
cdr3_aa: CASSVGSGGTGGSETQYF

v_call: TRBV24-1
clone_size: NA
j_call: TRBJ2-1
d_call: NA
cdr3_nt: TGTGCCACCAGTGATCCCAACTACAATGAGCAGTTCTTC
cdr3_aa: CATSDPNYNEQFF

v_call: TRBV11-3
clone_size: NA
j_call: TRBJ2-5
d_call: TRBD2
cdr3_nt: TGTGCCAGCAGCCCCGGGACTAGCGGGGACCGACGAGAGACCCAGTACTTC
cdr3_aa: CASSPGTSGDRRETQYF

v_call: TRBV11-2
clone_size: few
j_call: TRBJ1-6
d_call: NA
cdr3_nt: TGTGCCAGCAGCTTAGTCGCAGGGCTATCACCCCTCCACTTT
cdr3_aa: CASSLVAGLSPLHF

v_call: TRBV10-2
clone_size: NA
j_call: TRBJ1-1
d_call: TRBD1
cdr3_nt: TGCGCCAGCAGTGCGACAGGGAGTACTGAAGCTTTCTTT
cdr3_aa: CASSATGSTEAFF